This T cell receptor (beta chain) was found in a study of regulatory T cells in long-lasting Graves disease. In the study overall: The study enrolled newly diagnosed Graves' patients on antithyroid drugs under 3 months. General study results and limits: The number of shared public clonotypes was higher in persistent patients (more than 2,500) than new patients (approximately 1,000).

The CDR3 runs 12 residues. V was pared by 8 bases and J by 5 bases, with 16 bases between. Germline CDR1 reads SQVTM; CDR2 reads ANQGSEA. The time point is: newly diagnosed GD, antithyroid drugs for less than 3 months. Isolated PBMC RNA provided the starting material for the TCR library. Building the TCR beta libraries relied on iRepertoire HTBI primers, and CDR3 regions underwent Arm-PCR. Each CDR3 protein gets one entry after TCRdb re-called the multiplex PCR reads with MiXCR. The repertoire holds approximately 540,000 distinct CDR3 sequences, with approximately 12% as singletons. This clonotype was seen ten or more times. Its antigen remains unidentified. This sample was also put to use in a study of T cells in Graves' hyperthyroidism and ophthalmopathy. That paper adds: Newly diagnosed hyperthyroidism, duration under 2 months, in patients aged 18 to 65. Used for diagnoses were clinical symptoms, serum thyroxine and TRAb, thyroid ultrasound and orbital computed tomography.

The source is a woman in her twenties or thirties with Graves disease. The chain uses TRBV29-1 and TRBJ2-7, with D perhaps matching TRBD1 (6 bases). Source: peripheral blood mononuclear cells (PBMCs), taken at new diagnosis, from a patient treated with antithyroid drugs. CDR3 sequence reads: CSPGQYSHEQYF. The DNA of the CDR3 is TGCAGCCCCGGACAGTATTCTCACGAGCAGTACTTC.